This section outlines one T cell receptor beta chain sequence together with its context. Its target is unknown. The authors prepared UMI-labeled TRB cDNA libraries by 5' RACE. TCRdb re-called the 5' RACE reads; every CDR3 protein appears as one record, without DNA. This sample's table reports 140,000 to 150,000 distinct CDR3 sequences. This entry comes from a study of CXCR3-negative and CXCR3-positive naive CD8 T cells. The CDR3 runs 13 residues. CDR1 and CDR2 from the germline V gene are SEHNR and FQNEAQ (reference sequence). Study-wide findings and caveats: TCR interaction strength was inferred from TRB CDR3 physicochemistry, as CD5 matched across naive subsets. Cryopreservation partially lowered CXCR3 expression, so most assays used fresh PBMCs. Both naive subsets showed comparably high diversity, and memory CD8+ cells showed much lower diversity. Whereas memory cells differed, naive CXCR3-negative and CXCR3-positive cells shared similar TRBV-TRBJ usage. More hydrophobic TRB CDR3s were found in CXCR3-positive naive cells than in CXCR3-negative naive cells.

J is TRBJ2-5 and V is TRBV7-9; the D call of TRBD2 rests on TCRdb alone, since no DNA is present to check it. The sequence derives from a human donor in good health. Some clones in this sample may be carry-over from other donors' samples. The source material was naive CXCR3+ CD8+ T cells from blood. Subset denoted: CD45RO-CCR7+CD27+CD95- naive CD8+ T cells expressing CXCR3 (TNR3+). The CDR3: CASSQPEEETQYF.